These 27 T cell receptor beta chains were sequenced from one sample in a study of shared clonotypes between healthy human individuals. Produced via immunoSEQ multiplex PCR; TCRdb's table is partial and in-frame only. The data show some 580,000 clones, roughly 97% seen once. The sequencing sample was made of naive CD4+ T cells sorted from blood. The subset here: CD45RA+ positively selected. Source of these receptors: a young woman in good health.

This chain links TRBV27 with TRBJ1-4; TRBD1 matches 9 bases. The CDR3 totals 17 residues. V trimming: 6 bases; J trimming: 2 bases; junction bases outside the gene matches: 10. The germline CDR1 and CDR2 sequences are MNHEY and SMNVEV (reference sequence). The DNA for the CDR3 is TGTGCCAGCAGGCGCCGAACAGGGGGCAGGACTAATGAAAAACTGTTTTTT. Its protein is CASRRRTGGRTNEKLFF. The complete variable domain, with remaining parts taken from reference TRBV27 and TRBJ1-4, reads EAQVTQNPRYLITVTGKKLTVTCSQNMNHEYMSWYRQDPGLGLRQIYYSMNVEVTDKGDVPEGYKVSRKEKRNFPLILESPSPNQTSLYFCASRRRTGGRTNEKLFFGSGTQLSVL.

The rearrangement links TRBV27 to TRBJ2-7; 9 nucleotides match TRBD1. This CDR3 has 14 residues. With V trimmed by 3 bases and J by 6 bases, 6 bases remained unmatched. The germline gives CDR1 MNHEY, CDR2 SMNVEV (reference sequence). The CDR3 DNA is TGTGCCAGCAGTTTCTGGGACAGGGAAGGCGAGCAGTACTTC. Its translation: CASSFWDREGEQYF.

This rearrangement joins TRBV5-1 to TRBJ2-7; D perhaps matches TRBD2 (6 bases). The V end was cut by 0 bases, the J end by 3 bases, with 16 bases between. The CDR3 has 16 residues. The germline V gene has CDR1 SGHRS and CDR2 YFSETQ. The DNA of the CDR3 is TGCGCCAGCAGCTTGGCCGTCAGGGAGGACGTCTACGAGCAGTACTTC. It specifies CASSLAVREDVYEQYF.

This rearrangement joins TRBV19 to TRBJ2-2; D is ambiguous. Looked up from germline, CDR1 is LNHDA and CDR2 is SQIVND (reference sequence). The V end was cut by 2 bases, the J end by 2 bases, with 9 bases between. This CDR3 is built from 15 residues. The CDR3 region has the DNA TGTGCCAGTAGTATAAGTACCCTAAACACCGGGGAGCTGTTTTTT. Amino acids: CASSISTLNTGELFF. The full variable domain, in which reference TRBV19 and TRBJ2-2 provide the parts outside the CDR3, is DGGITQSPKYLFRKEGQNVTLSCEQNLNHDAMYWYRQDPGQGLRLIYYSQIVNDFQKGDIAEGYSVSREKKESFPLTVTSAQKNPTAFYLCASSISTLNTGELFFGEGSRLTVL.

The rearrangement uses TRBV28 and TRBJ1-1, with D maybe TRBD1 (6 bases). Trimming removed 3 bases at V and 1 base at J, with 18 bases between. Germline-derived CDR1 and CDR2 are MDHEN and SYDVKM. The CDR3 is 17 amino acids. The CDR3 loop reads CASSFWGTGTSNTEAFF. CDR3 nucleotides: TGTGCCAGCAGTTTCTGGGGAACCGGGACATCGAACACTGAAGCTTTCTTT.

The chain links TRBV11-2 to TRBJ2-1, with D perhaps TRBD1 (6 bases). CDR1 and CDR2 from the germline V gene are SGHAT and FQNNGV. Deletions cut 5 bases from V and 7 bases from J, with 15 bases between. This CDR3 is built from 14 residues. CDR3 nucleotides: TGTGCCAGCAGCCCTCGGACAGTTGGGAATGAGCAGTTCTTC. Translation: CASSPRTVGNEQFF.

The chain links TRBV28 to TRBJ2-7, with D possibly TRBD2 on 5 matching bases. V lost 10 bases and J lost 5, with 21 bases in between. Germline assignment: CDR1 MDHEN and CDR2 SYDVKM. The CDR3 is made up of 14 amino acids. In nucleotides, the CDR3 is TGTGCCACTGAGGAGGCCCCGCGGGCCCACGAGCAGTACTTC. This translates into CATEEAPRAHEQYF. Based on the CDR3 plus reference TRBV28 and TRBJ2-7, the full variable domain is DVKVTQSSRYLVKRTGEKVFLECVQDMDHENMFWYRQDPGLGLRLIYFSYDVKMKEKGDIPEGYSVSREKKERFSLILESASTNQTSMYLCATEEAPRAHEQYFGPGTRLTVT.

The chain combines TRBV5-1 with TRBJ2-7; D gene unclear. The CDR3 consists of 12 residues. The germline CDR1 and CDR2 sequences are SGHRS and YFSETQ. V gave up 3 bases and J gave up 4 bases, with 8 bases separating them. CDR3 DNA sequence: TGCGCCAGCAGCTCATCGGTGTACGAGCAGTACTTC. Translating it yields CASSSSVYEQYF.

The V gene is TRBV6-1, the J gene TRBJ2-7; D is undetermined. The ends were cut back, 9 bases at V and 0 bases at J, with 6 bases in the middle. Looked up from germline, CDR1 is MNHNS and CDR2 is SASEGT. The CDR3 spans 11 residues. CDR3 in amino acids: CASISSYEQYF. CDR3 DNA: TGTGCCAGTATATCCTCCTACGAGCAGTACTTC.

The CDR3 sequence is CASSLPGRQGPEAFF. The CDR3 coding sequence is TGTGCCAGCAGTTTACCCGGCCGACAGGGCCCTGAAGCTTTCTTT. The chain employs TRBV28 and TRBJ1-1; 7 bases are shared with TRBD1. The CDR3 is made up of 15 amino acids. Trimming took 2 bases from V and 6 from J; bases not matched to a gene: 9. Germline V lookup: CDR1 MDHEN, CDR2 SYDVKM. The full variable domain, with the rest looked up from reference TRBV28 and TRBJ1-1, is DVKVTQSSRYLVKRTGEKVFLECVQDMDHENMFWYRQDPGLGLRLIYFSYDVKMKEKGDIPEGYSVSREKKERFSLILESASTNQTSMYLCASSLPGRQGPEAFFGQGTRLTVV.

The V call is TRBV28, the J call TRBJ1-2; no clear D gene. Germline V CDR1 and CDR2: MDHEN, SYDVKM. The V and J ends lost 2 bases and 2 bases respectively, with 6 bases between them. The CDR3 runs 13 residues. CDR3: CASSLPRNYGYTF. CDR3 sequence (DNA): TGTGCCAGCAGTTTACCCAGGAACTATGGCTACACCTTC.

The rearrangement links TRBV19 to TRBJ1-1, with 7 bases matching TRBD1. The germline V gene has CDR1 LNHDA and CDR2 SQIVND (reference sequence). V trimming: 3 bases; J trimming: 7 bases; junction bases outside the gene matches: 8. This CDR3 has 14 amino acids. In DNA form, the CDR3 reads TGTGCCAGTAGTATTAGGGGGCCCGGCGGTGAAGCTTTCTTT. It is translated as CASSIRGPGGEAFF.

The chain uses TRBV6-5 and TRBJ1-3; D unresolved. The V gene's germline CDR1 is MNHEY and CDR2 SVGAGI. The CDR3 sequence is 14 residues long. Trimming cost V 6 bases and J 2 bases, with 11 bases left between them. Here the CDR3 reads CASRAPGTGNTIYF. DNA for the CDR3: TGTGCCAGCAGGGCGCCGGGAACTGGAAACACCATATATTTT.

The chain employs TRBV29-1 and TRBJ2-3, with 8 bases identical to TRBD2. This CDR3 is built from 14 residues. CDR1 is SQVTM and CDR2 is ANQGSEA in the germline V gene. The ends lost 5 bases at V and 2 bases at J; junction bases unmatched: 6. The CDR3 is CSVSSGRTTDTQYF. The CDR3 DNA reads as TGCAGCGTTAGCAGCGGGAGAACCACAGATACGCAGTATTTT.

The rearrangement links TRBV14 to TRBJ2-1, with 9 bases that match TRBD2. Germline-derived CDR1 and CDR2 are SGHDN and FVKESK. J lost 9 bases, V lost 3 bases, and 9 bases had no gene match. The CDR3 spans 15 residues. DNA of the CDR3: TGTGCCAGCAGCCAGCTAGCGGGAAAGGTCGGTGAGCAGTTCTTC. The encoded protein is CASSQLAGKVGEQFF.

This clone was observed once. The rearrangement joins TRBV7-9 to TRBJ2-7; D perhaps matches TRBD2 (5 bases). From germline, CDR1 is SEHNR and CDR2 FQNEAQ (reference sequence). The CDR3 spans 16 residues. The V end was cut by 5 bases, the J end by 2 bases, with 19 bases between. The CDR3 here is CASSPRRTGSAYEQYF. CDR3 DNA: TGTGCCAGCAGCCCCAGACGGACTGGTTCGGCCTACGAGCAGTACTTC.

The chain combines TRBV6-5 with TRBJ1-2; 8 bases are shared with TRBD1. Germline V CDR1 and CDR2: MNHEY, SVGAGI. V dropped 3 bases and J dropped 8; count of bases not matched to a gene: 8. CDR3 size: 14 residues. The CDR3 spells CASSYMAGGWGYTF. The CDR3 DNA reads TGTGCCAGCAGTTATATGGCAGGGGGCTGGGGCTACACCTTC.

This chain uses TRBV28 with TRBJ2-6; maybe TRBD1 (5 bases). Between the trimmed V and J ends, which lost 5 bases and 4 bases, there was a span of 12 bases. This CDR3 has 15 amino acids. Germline values: CDR1 MDHEN, CDR2 SYDVKM. CDR3 loop: CASSPPGPGANVLTF. The CDR3 DNA sequence: TGTGCCAGCAGTCCGCCAGGGCCAGGGGCCAACGTCCTGACTTTC.

V is TRBV6-5 and J is TRBJ2-1; TRBD1 matches 10 bases. Germline V gene sequence: CDR1 MNHEY, CDR2 SVGAGI. The CDR3 loop spans 15 amino acids. V dropped 2 bases and J dropped 4; count of bases not matched to a gene: 2. The CDR3 nucleotides are TGTGCCAGCAGTTACGGGACAGGGGCGTACAATGAGCAGTTCTTC. This codes for CASSYGTGAYNEQFF.

The chain employs TRBV18 and TRBJ2-1; 8 nucleotides agree with TRBD2. The CDR3 contains 16 residues. Germline CDR1 reads KGHSH; CDR2 reads LQKENI. Unmatched junction bases numbered 13, after V lost 6 bases and J lost 6 bases. In DNA, the CDR3 is TGTGCCAGCTCCCCTATGAATAGCGGGAATTCCAATGAGCAGTTCTTC. Amino acid sequence: CASSPMNSGNSNEQFF.

The chain is built from TRBV5-1 and TRBJ2-7; TRBD2 agrees at 8 bases. J was trimmed by 5 bases and V by 6 bases; bases with no gene match: 10. The CDR3 is 14 amino acids. Germline loops: CDR1 SGHRS, CDR2 YFSETQ. Here the CDR3 DNA reads TGCGCCAGCACCCCCGGGGGGGCTGGGAACGAGCAGTACTTC. Translating it yields CASTPGGAGNEQYF.

This clone was recorded once. Other DNA sequences in this sample translate to the same CDR3. The chain carries TRBV28 and TRBJ2-7; the match to TRBD1 covers 11 bases. The CDR3 loop spans 15 amino acids. J was trimmed by 4 bases and V by 6 bases; bases with no gene match: 8. Germline values: CDR1 MDHEN, CDR2 SYDVKM. CDR3 loop: CASSSSGTGGYEQYF. The CDR3 DNA reads as TGTGCCAGCAGCTCCTCCGGGACAGGGGGGTACGAGCAGTACTTC.

The chain joins TRBV7-9 to TRBJ2-1; D not resolved. Germline values: CDR1 SEHNR, CDR2 FQNEAQ (reference sequence). The germline V and J ends were trimmed by 7 bases and 10 bases, with 17 bases remaining between them. The CDR3 covers 13 residues. CDR3 protein: CASTYNEAQEQFF. CDR3 nucleotides: TGTGCCAGCACCTATAACGAGGCCCAGGAGCAGTTCTTC. Based on the CDR3 plus reference TRBV7-9 and TRBJ2-1, the full variable domain is DTGVSQNPRHKITKRGQNVTFRCDPISEHNRLYWYRQTLGQGPEFLTYFQNEAQLEKSRLLSDRFSAERPKGSFSTLEIQRTEQGDSAMYLCASTYNEAQEQFFGPGTRLTVL.

This chain uses TRBV28 with TRBJ1-1; TRBD1 is a possible D gene (5 bases). The V gene lost 2 bases and the J gene lost 10 bases, with 14 bases spanning the gap. Germline V CDR1 and CDR2: MDHEN, SYDVKM. CDR3 length: 13 amino acids. CDR3 protein: CASSLGTHVAAFF. The CDR3, as DNA: TGTGCCAGCAGTTTAGGGACCCACGTTGCAGCTTTCTTT. The full variable domain, completed using reference TRBV28 and TRBJ1-1, is DVKVTQSSRYLVKRTGEKVFLECVQDMDHENMFWYRQDPGLGLRLIYFSYDVKMKEKGDIPEGYSVSREKKERFSLILESASTNQTSMYLCASSLGTHVAAFFGQGTRLTVV.

The rearrangement joins TRBV15 to TRBJ2-2, with 10 bases fitting TRBD1. Germline values: CDR1 LNHNV, CDR2 YYDKDF (reference sequence). Trimming took 2 bases from V and 4 from J; bases not matched to a gene: 4. The CDR3 has 16 residues. Written as DNA, the CDR3 is TGTGCCACCAGCAGAACCGGGACAGGGGCCACCGGGGAGCTGTTTTTT. Translating it yields CATSRTGTGATGELFF.

The chain links TRBV11-2 to TRBJ2-1; the D gene is possibly TRBD2 (7 bases). Germline V lookup: CDR1 SGHAT, CDR2 FQNNGV. There are 13 residues in the CDR3. V lost 4 bases, J lost 15 bases, and 19 bases lay in between. Here the CDR3 reads CASSSEGGLKGFF. The CDR3 nucleotides read TGTGCCAGCAGCTCAGAGGGGGGACTAAAAGGGTTCTTC.

This chain uses TRBV5-1 with TRBJ2-2; D may match TRBD1 or TRBD2 (6 bases each). There are 18 residues in the CDR3. CDR1 is SGHRS and CDR2 is YFSETQ in the germline V gene. Trimming stripped 0 bases from V and 3 bases from J, with 18 bases between. Written as DNA, the CDR3 is TGCGCCAGCAGCTTGGTCGGGGGCGGGACTCTTGACACCGGGGAGCTGTTTTTT. This codes for CASSLVGGGTLDTGELFF.